This paragraph reports one T cell receptor (beta chain). The antigen is not known. The table came from immunoSEQ multiplex PCR; TCRdb's copy has only in-frame clones and leaves some out. Of 150,000 to 200,000 clones listed, 94% are singletons. CDR1 DFQATT and CDR2 SNEGSKA come from the germline V gene (reference sequence). V lost 3 bases and J lost 1, with 14 bases in between. CDR3 length equals 15 residues. The sample belongs to a study of T cell responses to AZD1222 COVID-19 vaccine. General observations from the study: Possibly, clonal diversity was underestimated; donors were largely white British and included more females. Researchers report vaccine-associated CD4 TCRs spanning spike, with dominance at 160-218 and 743-854.

Sequencing used peripheral blood, obtained 28 days after the second AZD1222 dose. J is TRBJ2-3 and V is TRBV20-1; a weak D match, TRBD2 (6 bases). This receptor was obtained from an adult who received the AZD1222 COVID-19 vaccine. CDR3 in DNA: TGCAGTGCTAGTCCGACCGGGAGACGCACAGATACGCAGTATTTT. Encoded protein: CSASPTGRRTDTQYF.